The T cell receptor beta chain described here comes from a study of T cell changes during pregnancy in multiple sclerosis. Only in-frame clones appear in the TCRdb table, and some are missing; sequencing was by immunoSEQ multiplex PCR. This table holds 55,000 to 70,000 clones, 70% to 90% found once. V was pared by 6 bases and J by 6 bases, with 12 bases between. The CDR3 is made up of 14 amino acids. Germline V gene sequence: CDR1 PRHDT, CDR2 FYEKMQ (reference sequence). This receptor was identified in a female donor with multiple sclerosis, enrolled in a pregnancy study. V and J are TRBV13 and TRBJ1-6, with D possibly being TRBD1 (6 bases). The material was CD4+ T cells from peripheral blood mononuclear cells, obtained in the third trimester of pregnancy. Written as DNA, the CDR3 is TGTGCCAGCAGGGTAGGGACAAGTAATTCACCCCTCCACTTT. It encodes CASRVGTSNSPLHF.